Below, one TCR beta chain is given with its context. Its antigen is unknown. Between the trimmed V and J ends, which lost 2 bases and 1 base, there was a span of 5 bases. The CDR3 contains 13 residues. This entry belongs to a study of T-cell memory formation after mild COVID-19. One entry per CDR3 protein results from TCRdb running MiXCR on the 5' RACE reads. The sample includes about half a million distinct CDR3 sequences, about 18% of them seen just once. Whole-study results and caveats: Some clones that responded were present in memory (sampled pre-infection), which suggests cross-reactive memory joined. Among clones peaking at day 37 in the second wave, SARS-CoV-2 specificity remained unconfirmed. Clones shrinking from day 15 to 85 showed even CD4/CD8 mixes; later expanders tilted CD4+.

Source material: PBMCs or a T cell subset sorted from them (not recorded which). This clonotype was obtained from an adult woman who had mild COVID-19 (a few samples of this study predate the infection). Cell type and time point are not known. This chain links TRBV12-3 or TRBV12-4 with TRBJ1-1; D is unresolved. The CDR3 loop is CASSLRSNTEAFF. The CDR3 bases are TGTGCCAGCAGTTTAAGGTCGAACACTGAAGCTTTCTTT.